The 8 T cell receptor beta chains presented below share a single source sample, sequenced in a study of blood T cell repertoires in COVID-19. Generated by immunoSEQ multiplex PCR, the TCRdb table keeps only in-frame clones and is missing some. The data contain approximately 190,000 clones, approximately 80% of them singletons. Sequenced sample: PBMCs or T cells enriched from blood (not recorded which). These receptors all come from a woman aged 55-70 years with acute COVID-19.

J is TRBJ2-1 and V is TRBV2; 9 bases are a match to TRBD1. V shed 10 bases, J shed 7 bases, and the junction held 11 bases outside the gene matches. CDR1 SNHLY and CDR2 FYNNEI come from the germline V gene. CDR3 length: 14 residues. The CDR3 region has the DNA TGTGCCACCACCTTCCCTGGGACAGGGAATGAGCAGTTCTTC. Its translation is CATTFPGTGNEQFF.

This chain links TRBV28 with TRBJ2-5; a weak D match, TRBD1 (5 bases). With 6 bases removed from V and 3 bases from J, the gap between germline ends came to 11 bases. The CDR3 is 13 amino acids. The germline gives CDR1 MDHEN, CDR2 SYDVKM. In DNA, the CDR3 is TGTGCCAGCAGCCTCTCGACAGAAGAGACCCAGTACTTC. It encodes CASSLSTEETQYF. Full variable domain (outside the CDR3, taken from reference TRBV28 and TRBJ2-5): DVKVTQSSRYLVKRTGEKVFLECVQDMDHENMFWYRQDPGLGLRLIYFSYDVKMKEKGDIPEGYSVSREKKERFSLILESASTNQTSMYLCASSLSTEETQYFGPGTRLLVL.

The chain combines TRBV24-1 with TRBJ2-5, with D possibly matching TRBD2 (6 bases). The CDR3 consists of 15 residues. Germline V CDR1 and CDR2: KGHDR, SFDVKD. Trimming took off 1 base at V and 5 bases at J, with 13 bases between the two ends. The DNA of the CDR3 is TGTGCCACCAGTGATTTAAAGGGAGGTGAGGAGACCCAGTACTTC. It codes for CATSDLKGGEETQYF.

The V call is TRBV10-3, the J call TRBJ2-1; 8 bases map to TRBD1. The CDR3 consists of 14 residues. Germline V gene lookup returns CDR1 ENHRY and CDR2 SYGVKD. V shed 4 bases, J shed 6 bases, and the junction held 5 bases outside the gene matches. The DNA for the CDR3 is TGTGCCATCAGTGGCAGGGGGCAGATCAATGAGCAGTTCTTC. This codes for CAISGRGQINEQFF.

This clone was detected only once. CDR3 sequence: CASSPGTATGNTIYF. CDR3 DNA: TGCGCCAGCAGCCCCGGGACAGCCACTGGAAACACCATATATTTT. The chain recombines TRBV10-1 with TRBJ1-3, with 7 bases fitting TRBD1. J lost 2 bases, V lost 6 bases, and 7 bases had no gene match. Germline assignment: CDR1 WNHNN and CDR2 SYGVQD (reference sequence). The CDR3 is 15 amino acids.

The chain carries TRBV6-5 and TRBJ1-2, with D maybe TRBD1 (6 bases). The CDR3 extends over 15 amino acids. CDR1 and CDR2 from the germline V gene are MNHEY and SVGAGI. Between the trimmed V and J ends, which lost 5 bases and 6 bases, there was a span of 19 bases. CDR3 sequence reads: CASSPRQASGDGYTF. CDR3 nucleotide sequence: TGTGCCAGCAGTCCCCGACAGGCCTCGGGCGATGGCTACACCTTC.

Only a few counts were recorded for this clone. This chain links TRBV3-1 (or the pseudogene TRBV3-2) with TRBJ2-1; TRBD2 aligns across 12 bases. The CDR3 consists of 17 residues. From germline, CDR1 is LGHDT and CDR2 YNNKEL (reference sequence). J lost 4 bases, V lost 5 bases, and 9 bases had no gene match. CDR3 in amino acids: CASSETGTSGSYNEQFF. In DNA form, the CDR3 reads TGTGCCAGCAGCGAGACCGGGACTAGCGGGTCTTACAATGAGCAGTTCTTC.

V and J are TRBV7-9 and TRBJ1-3; D gene ambiguous. The CDR3 extends over 13 amino acids. The germline gives CDR1 SEHNR, CDR2 FQNEAQ (reference sequence). V was clipped by 5 bases and J by 4 bases, with 9 bases between them. CDR3 region: CASSGSSGNTIYF. For the CDR3, the DNA is TGTGCCAGCAGCGGCTCTTCCGGAAACACCATATATTTT.